One sample yielded the 21 T cell receptor beta chains listed below, sequenced in a study of cytomegalovirus exposure and HLA in healthy donors. The PCR had 60 Vbeta and 13 Jbeta primers. Profiling relied on immunoSEQ multiplex PCR, and the TCRdb table lists in-frame clones only, not all of them. Among around 99,000 clones listed, about 74% were seen once. Sequencing was carried out using PBMCs. The receptors shown here come from a woman aged 35 to 49 in good health and CMV-seropositive.

This clone has only a few counts. The chain combines TRBV6-6 with TRBJ1-1; unclear D gene. This CDR3 is built from 16 residues. Trimming pared 0 bases from V and 1 base from J, leaving 12 bases between. Germline V gives CDR1 MNHNY, CDR2 SVGAGI (reference sequence). As DNA, the CDR3 is TGTGCCAGCAGTTACTCGAATCAGTCCCCGAACACTGAAGCTTTCTTT. This translates into CASSYSNQSPNTEAFF.

This clone was seen more than once but under ten times. CDR3 loop: CASSVGPTGFRETQYF. The CDR3 DNA is TGTGCCAGCAGCGTAGGCCCCACAGGCTTCAGGGAGACCCAGTACTTC. The J gene is TRBJ2-5, the V gene TRBV9; D might be TRBD1 (5 bases). The CDR3 is 16 amino acids. Trimming removed 0 bases from V and 5 bases from J, with 17 bases in between. CDR1 is SGDLS and CDR2 is YYNGEE in the germline V gene. Supplemented by reference TRBV9 and TRBJ2-5, the full variable domain reads DSGVTQTPKHLITATGQRVTLRCSPRSGDLSVYWYQQSLDQGLQFLIQYYNGEERAKGNILERFSAQQFPDLHSELNLSSLELGDSALYFCASSVGPTGFRETQYFGPGTRLLVL.

This chain uses TRBV7-2 with TRBJ1-1; D uncertain. CDR1 and CDR2 (germline): SGHTA, FQGNSA. This CDR3 region has 13 residues. Between the trimmed V and J ends, which lost 2 bases and 1 base, there was a span of 5 bases. The CDR3 region has the DNA TGTGCCAGCAGCTTATCAGGGAACACTGAAGCTTTCTTT. Protein: CASSLSGNTEAFF.

This clone was detected only a few times. The chain employs TRBV5-1 and TRBJ2-7, with TRBD1 identical over 10 bases. V shed 1 base and J 2 bases; nucleotides not matched to a gene: 3. This CDR3 contains 15 residues. Per germline, CDR1 SGHRS and CDR2 YFSETQ. The CDR3 loop is CASSLSGQGAYEQYF. The DNA of the CDR3 is TGCGCCAGCAGCTTGAGTGGACAGGGGGCCTACGAGCAGTACTTC.

This clone was detected once. The chain links TRBV7-9 to TRBJ1-5; the match to TRBD1 covers 7 bases. This CDR3 region has 15 residues. V shed 4 bases, J shed 5 bases, and the junction held 8 bases outside the gene matches. Germline CDR1 is SEHNR and CDR2 is FQNEAQ (reference sequence). The CDR3 loop is CASSSRQGRDQPQHF. CDR3 coding DNA: TGTGCCAGCAGCTCTCGACAGGGAAGGGATCAGCCCCAGCATTTT.

V gene TRBV7-9 combines with J gene TRBJ1-2; 8 positions match TRBD1. This CDR3 spans 14 amino acids. In germline, CDR1 is SEHNR, CDR2 FQNEAQ (reference sequence). Unmatched junction bases numbered 9, after V lost 5 bases and J lost 7 bases. CDR3 region: CASSAESGGGGYTF. DNA for the CDR3: TGTGCCAGCAGCGCGGAATCAGGGGGCGGTGGCTACACCTTC.

The J gene is TRBJ2-3, the V gene TRBV2; 8 nucleotides match TRBD1. There are 16 residues in the CDR3. J was trimmed by 3 bases and V by 2 bases; bases with no gene match: 7. Germline CDR1 and CDR2: SNHLY and FYNNEI. CDR3 nucleotide sequence: TGTGCCAGCAGTGAAATGGGAAACAGGGGGACAGATACGCAGTATTTT. Protein: CASSEMGNRGTDTQYF. Full variable domain (remainder filled in from reference TRBV2 and TRBJ2-3): EPEVTQTPSHQVTQMGQEVILRCVPISNHLYFYWYRQILGQKVEFLVSFYNNEISEKSEIFDDQFSVERPDGSNFTLKIRSTKLEDSAMYFCASSEMGNRGTDTQYFGPGTRLTVL.

In DNA form, the CDR3 reads TGTGCCAGCAGTTTGAGCACTGAAGCTTTCTTT. Translating gives CASSLSTEAFF. The V gene is TRBV28, the J gene TRBJ1-1; unclear D gene. There are 11 residues in the CDR3. The V end lost 3 bases, the J end lost 4 bases, and 3 bases lay between the germline ends. The germline gives CDR1 MDHEN, CDR2 SYDVKM.

The chain combines TRBV5-1 with TRBJ2-5; a possible D gene is TRBD2 (5 bases). This CDR3 is 14 amino acids long. Germline V gene sequence: CDR1 SGHRS, CDR2 YFSETQ. The ends were cut back, 0 bases at V and 0 bases at J, with 6 bases in the middle. CDR3 residues: CASSLGGNQETQYF. In DNA, the CDR3 is TGCGCCAGCAGCTTGGGAGGGAACCAAGAGACCCAGTACTTC.

V is TRBV10-1 and J is TRBJ1-2; possibly TRBD1 for D (5 bases). The CDR3 loop spans 13 amino acids. The germline gives CDR1 WNHNN, CDR2 SYGVQD (reference sequence). The germline V and J ends were trimmed by 8 bases and 2 bases, with 12 bases remaining between them. The CDR3 DNA reads TGCGCCAGCTCTTGGGGGGTCAACTATGGCTACACCTTC. This codes for CASSWGVNYGYTF.

This chain joins TRBV2 and TRBJ2-7, with TRBD1 identical over 7 bases. The CDR3 runs 14 residues. Trimming removed 8 bases from V and 2 bases from J; junction bases left unmatched: 9. Looked up from germline, CDR1 is SNHLY and CDR2 is FYNNEI. The CDR3 sequence: CASRMTGNPYEQYF. CDR3 in DNA: TGTGCCAGCCGAATGACAGGGAACCCCTACGAGCAGTACTTC.

The V and J genes are TRBV7-2 and TRBJ2-3; 7 bases match TRBD2. CDR1 SGHTA and CDR2 FQGNSA come from the germline V gene. J gave up 1 base and V 5 bases, and 9 bases lay outside the gene matches. The CDR3 totals 16 residues. The CDR3 sequence is CASSRRSAGGTDTQYF. CDR3 in DNA: TGTGCCAGCAGCCGCCGGAGTGCGGGGGGCACAGATACGCAGTATTTT.

V usage is TRBV2 and J usage is TRBJ1-1; D not resolved. CDR1 is SNHLY, CDR2 FYNNEI, per germline. The CDR3 is made up of 14 amino acids. V lost 0 bases and J lost 3, with 8 bases in between. In DNA form, the CDR3 reads TGTGCCAGCAGTGAAGCGGGCTGGCACACTGAAGCTTTCTTT. Protein sequence: CASSEAGWHTEAFF.

V is TRBV6-6 and J is TRBJ1-5, with 7 nucleotides matching TRBD1. Germline V CDR1 and CDR2: MNHNY, SVGAGI (reference sequence). V shed 10 bases, J shed 4 bases, and the junction held 10 bases outside the gene matches. The CDR3 has 14 amino acids. DNA for the CDR3: TGTGCCATCCGTGGGACAGAAGAAAATCAGCCCCAGCATTTT. Translation gives CAIRGTEENQPQHF.

The rearrangement uses TRBV6-5 and TRBJ1-3; perhaps TRBD1 as D (5 bases). Trimming removed 0 bases at V and 2 bases at J, with 11 bases between. Per germline, CDR1 MNHEY and CDR2 SVGAGI. The CDR3 consists of 16 residues. The CDR3, as DNA: TGTGCCAGCAGTTACTCGTTCGGGGGTCCTGGAAACACCATATATTTT. Encoded protein: CASSYSFGGPGNTIYF.

In its sample, this clone was seen a few times. This CDR3 is also generated by other DNA sequences in the sample. The J gene is TRBJ2-1, the V gene TRBV6-1, with TRBD2 matching 12 bases. The CDR3 runs to 15 residues. Germline CDR1 reads MNHNS; CDR2 reads SASEGT. The trim removed 7 bases at V and 6 bases at J, leaving 7 bases unmatched. The CDR3 reads CASILTSGGFNEQFF. CDR3 sequence (DNA): TGTGCCAGCATTTTAACTAGCGGGGGGTTCAATGAGCAGTTCTTC.

This chain uses TRBV7-2 with TRBJ2-7; the match to TRBD1 covers 7 bases. In germline, CDR1 is SGHTA, CDR2 FQGNSA. Unmatched junction bases numbered 11, after V lost 6 bases and J lost 3 bases. CDR3 length: 15 residues. CDR3 sequence: CASRSRGRGGYEQYF. The CDR3 DNA reads as TGTGCCAGCAGATCAAGGGGGCGTGGGGGCTACGAGCAGTACTTC.

This sequence joins TRBV7-3 and TRBJ2-7; 7 nucleotides align to TRBD1. With V trimmed by 5 bases and J by 3 bases, 1 base remained unmatched. The CDR3 totals 12 residues. Germline lookup yields CDR1 SGHTA and CDR2 FQGTGA. CDR3 nucleotide sequence: TGTGCCAGCAGCCCAGGGGGCTACGAGCAGTACTTC. It is translated as CASSPGGYEQYF.

The rearrangement joins TRBV5-1 to TRBJ2-1; a weak D match, TRBD1 (6 bases). CDR3 size: 14 residues. The germline CDR1 and CDR2 sequences are SGHRS and YFSETQ. Trimming took off 2 bases at V and 6 bases at J, with 12 bases between the two ends. The CDR3 protein is CASSLGTLVNEQFF. CDR3 DNA: TGCGCCAGCAGCTTAGGGACACTAGTCAATGAGCAGTTCTTC.

The chain couples TRBV28 to TRBJ2-7; 10 nucleotides agree with TRBD2. The V gene end was trimmed by 6 bases and the J gene end by 1 base; junction bases not matched to a gene: 12. This CDR3 comprises 17 residues. Germline CDR1 MDHEN, CDR2 SYDVKM. CDR3 coding DNA: TGTGCCAGCAGCTCACCTGGGGCTAGCGGGGGATCCTACGAGCAGTACTTC. It codes for CASSSPGASGGSYEQYF.

Points on this clone: This likely comes from a read error, as the CDR3 has no conserved phenylalanine or tryptophan at its end. The chain joins TRBV30 to TRBJ1-6; maybe TRBD1 (5 bases). The length of the CDR3 is 13 residues. The V end was cut by 8 bases, the J end by 7 bases, with 15 bases between. Germline CDR1 and CDR2: GTSNPN and SVGIG (reference sequence). CDR3 sequence (DNA): TGTGCCGGGGGGTATGTCCGCAATTCACCCCTCCACGTT. Its translation: CAGGYVRNSPLHV.